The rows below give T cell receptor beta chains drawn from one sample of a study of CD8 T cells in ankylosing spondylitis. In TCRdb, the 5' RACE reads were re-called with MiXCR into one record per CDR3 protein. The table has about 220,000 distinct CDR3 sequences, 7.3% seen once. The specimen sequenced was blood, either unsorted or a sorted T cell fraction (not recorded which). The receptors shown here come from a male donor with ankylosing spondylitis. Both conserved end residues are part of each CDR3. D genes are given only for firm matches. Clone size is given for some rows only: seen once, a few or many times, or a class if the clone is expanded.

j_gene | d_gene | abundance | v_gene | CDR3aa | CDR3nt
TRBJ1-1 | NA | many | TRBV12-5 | CASTFQVGSPNTEAFF | TGTGCTAGCACCTTTCAGGTCGGCTCTCCTAACACTGAAGCTTTCTTT
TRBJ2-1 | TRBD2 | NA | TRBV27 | CASSFSTSGGNEQFF | TGTGCCAGCAGTTTTTCGACTAGCGGGGGCAATGAGCAGTTCTTC
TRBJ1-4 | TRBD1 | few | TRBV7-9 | CASLPGQGEKLFF | TGTGCCAGCTTACCGGGACAGGGGGAAAAACTGTTTTTT
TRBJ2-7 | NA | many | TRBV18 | CASSPEGGGQSSYEQYF | TGTGCCAGCTCACCAGAGGGAGGGGGACAGAGCTCCTACGAGCAGTACTTC
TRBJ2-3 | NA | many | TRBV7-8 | CASSGQRDYLLKGTDTQYF | TGTGCCAGCAGCGGACAGCGGGACTACTTATTAAAGGGCACAGATACGCAGTATTTT
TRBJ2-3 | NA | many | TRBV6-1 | CASNPLGTAYTDTQYF | TGTGCCAGCAACCCTCTGGGTACTGCCTACACAGATACGCAGTATTTT
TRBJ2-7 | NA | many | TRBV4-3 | CASSQDLTISSYF | TGCGCCAGCAGCCAAGATCTGACTATAAGTTCCTACTTC
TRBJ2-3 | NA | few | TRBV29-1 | CSVEDLTEDTQYF | TGCAGCGTTGAAGATCTGACAGAAGATACGCAGTATTTT
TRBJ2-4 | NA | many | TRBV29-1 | CSGMSGENIQYF | TGCAGCGGGATGTCGGGGGAAAACATTCAGTACTTC
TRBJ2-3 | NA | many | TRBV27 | CASSLYLPTSTDTQYF | TGTGCCAGCAGCCTTTATCTACCTACTAGCACAGATACGCAGTATTTT
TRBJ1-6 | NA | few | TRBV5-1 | CASSLGNDISNSPLHF | TGCGCCAGCAGCTTGGGTAACGACATCTCGAATTCACCCCTCCACTTT
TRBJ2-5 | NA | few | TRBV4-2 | CASSLRPRGGETQYF | TGTGCCAGCAGCCTTCGCCCCAGGGGCGGGGAGACCCAGTACTTC
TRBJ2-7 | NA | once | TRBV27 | CASSSPPGYEQYF | TGTGCCAGCAGTTCCCCACCGGGGTACGAGCAGTACTTC
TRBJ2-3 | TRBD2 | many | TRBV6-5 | CASSSVAGDRSTDTQYF | TGTGCCAGCAGTTCCGTAGCGGGAGATAGAAGCACAGATACGCAGTATTTT
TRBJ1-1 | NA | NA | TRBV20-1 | CSARSVLEAFF | TGCAGTGCTAGGTCAGTACTTGAAGCTTTCTTT
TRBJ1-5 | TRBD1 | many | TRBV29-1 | CSVEWGPQGAQHF | TGCAGCGTTGAATGGGGGCCCCAGGGGGCCCAGCATTTT
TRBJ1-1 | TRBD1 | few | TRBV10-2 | CASRLRQGAKKNTEAFF | TGCGCCAGCAGATTAAGACAGGGGGCAAAGAAGAACACTGAAGCTTTCTTT
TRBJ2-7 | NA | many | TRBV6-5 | CASSLDQGTLSYEQYF | TGTGCCAGCAGTTTAGACCAAGGGACCTTGAGTTACGAGCAGTACTTC
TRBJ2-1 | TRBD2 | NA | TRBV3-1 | CASSQDVTSEPYNEQFF | TGTGCCAGCAGCCAAGATGTGACTAGCGAGCCCTACAATGAGCAGTTCTTC
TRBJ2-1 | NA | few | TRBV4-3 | CASSQGSQGRYDEQFF | TGCGCCAGCAGCCAAGGAAGTCAGGGGAGGTACGATGAGCAGTTCTTC
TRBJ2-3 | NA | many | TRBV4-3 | CASSQGSGATDTQYF | TGCGCCAGCAGCCAAGGATCCGGAGCCACAGATACGCAGTATTTT
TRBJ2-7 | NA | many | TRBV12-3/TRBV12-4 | CASSPGADEQYF | TGTGCCAGCAGCCCAGGGGCGGACGAGCAGTACTTC
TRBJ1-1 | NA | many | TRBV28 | CASSLLGSRGGSTEAFF | TGTGCCAGCAGTTTATTAGGCTCTAGAGGGGGGAGCACTGAAGCTTTCTTT
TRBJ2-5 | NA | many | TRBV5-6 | CASIREGTGTAGDQETQYF | TGTGCCAGCATCCGGGAAGGGACAGGGACAGCGGGGGACCAAGAGACCCAGTACTTC
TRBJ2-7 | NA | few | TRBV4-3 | CASSQLDGPGEQYF | TGCGCCAGCAGCCAACTTGACGGGCCCGGCGAGCAGTACTTC
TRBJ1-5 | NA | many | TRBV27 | CASSLSTGSNQPQHF | TGTGCCAGCAGTTTATCGACGGGGAGCAATCAGCCCCAGCATTTT
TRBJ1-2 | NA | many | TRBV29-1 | CSVAGRPAGYTF | TGCAGCGTTGCGGGCCGGCCGGCGGGCTACACCTTC
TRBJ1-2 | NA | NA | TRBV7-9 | CASSFSGYGYTF | TGTGCCAGCAGCTTTAGCGGCTATGGCTACACCTTC
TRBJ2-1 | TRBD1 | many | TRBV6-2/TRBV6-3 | CASSDRGIEQFF | TGTGCCAGCAGTGACAGGGGTATTGAGCAGTTCTTC
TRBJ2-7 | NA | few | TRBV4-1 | CASSQGRGVPGSEQYF | TGCGCCAGCAGCCAAGGCAGGGGGGTCCCGGGGAGCGAGCAGTACTTC
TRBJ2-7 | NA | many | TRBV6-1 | CASSEGGYPYEQYF | TGTGCCAGCAGTGAAGGGGGCTACCCCTACGAGCAGTACTTC
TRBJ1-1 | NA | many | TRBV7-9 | CASSLANKNTEAFF | TGTGCCAGCAGCTTAGCCAACAAGAACACTGAAGCTTTCTTT
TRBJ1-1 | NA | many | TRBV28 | CASSPLRGRLTEAFF | TGTGCCAGCAGTCCCTTACGAGGCAGATTAACTGAAGCTTTCTTT
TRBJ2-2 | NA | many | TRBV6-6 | CASREPGELFF | TGTGCCAGCAGGGAGCCCGGGGAGCTGTTTTTT
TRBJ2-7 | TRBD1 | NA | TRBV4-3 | CASSQEGAGTGGNEQYF | TGCGCCAGCAGCCAAGAAGGGGCCGGGACAGGGGGCAACGAGCAGTACTTC
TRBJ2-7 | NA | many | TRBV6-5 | CASSSDSSYEQYF | TGTGCCAGCAGTTCGGACAGCTCCTACGAGCAGTACTTC
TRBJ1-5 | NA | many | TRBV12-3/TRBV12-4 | CASTPGYNQPQHF | TGTGCCAGCACTCCGGGGTACAATCAGCCCCAGCATTTT
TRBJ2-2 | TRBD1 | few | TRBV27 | CASSLYRGQSGELFF | TGTGCCAGCAGTTTATACAGGGGGCAATCCGGGGAGCTGTTTTTT
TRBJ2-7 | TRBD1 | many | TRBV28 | CASSLFVGQGARRSYEQYF | TGTGCCAGCAGTTTATTTGTCGGGCAGGGGGCGCGCCGCTCCTACGAGCAGTACTTC
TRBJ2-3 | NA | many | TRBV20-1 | CSASSIQGGSTDTQYF | TGCAGTGCTAGCTCCATCCAGGGGGGGAGCACAGATACGCAGTATTTT
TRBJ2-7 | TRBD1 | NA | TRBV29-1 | CSVEDYGTGVSHEQYF | TGCAGCGTTGAAGATTATGGGACAGGAGTGAGCCACGAGCAGTACTTC
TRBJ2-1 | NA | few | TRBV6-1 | CASSRRAADYHNEQFF | TGTGCCAGCAGTCGCCGCGCAGCCGATTACCACAATGAGCAGTTCTTC
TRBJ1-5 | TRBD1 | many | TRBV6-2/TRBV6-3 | CASSYLQGDSNQPQHF | TGTGCCAGCAGTTACCTCCAGGGGGATAGCAATCAGCCCCAGCATTTT
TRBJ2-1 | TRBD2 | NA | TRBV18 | CASSPWTSETNEQFF | TGTGCCAGCTCACCTTGGACTAGCGAGACTAATGAGCAGTTCTTC
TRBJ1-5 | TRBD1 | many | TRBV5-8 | CASSLLHRGRGQPQHF | TGTGCCAGCAGCTTGTTACACAGGGGAAGGGGTCAGCCCCAGCATTTT
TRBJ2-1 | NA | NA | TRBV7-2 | CASSLEGTGYNEQFF | TGTGCCAGCAGCTTAGAGGGAACGGGCTACAATGAGCAGTTCTTC
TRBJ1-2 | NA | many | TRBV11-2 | CASSLDRLDYTF | TGTGCCAGCAGCCTAGACAGGTTGGACTACACCTTC
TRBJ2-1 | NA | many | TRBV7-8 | CASSVSRDGYYYNEQFF | TGTGCCAGCAGCGTTAGCCGGGACGGATACTACTACAATGAGCAGTTCTTC